Listed here are 16 T cell receptor beta chains from one sample, sequenced in a study of blood T cell repertoires in COVID-19. The method was immunoSEQ multiplex PCR; TCRdb's version includes in-frame clones alone and lacks a portion of them. The sample carries roughly 87,000 clones, about two thirds recorded once. Sequencing used peripheral blood. Receptors were obtained from a woman older than 75 with acute or convalescent COVID-19.

The CDR3 protein is CASSFGLAGGPWETQYF. The CDR3 DNA follows: TGTGCCAGCAGCTTCGGACTAGCGGGGGGGCCATGGGAGACCCAGTACTTC. The J gene is TRBJ2-5, the V gene TRBV7-6; TRBD2 aligns across 15 bases. Unmatched junction bases numbered 7, after V lost 3 bases and J lost 5 bases. The germline gives CDR1 SGHVS, CDR2 FNYEAQ. The CDR3 consists of 17 residues.

The chain employs TRBV3-1 (or the pseudogene TRBV3-2) and TRBJ1-3; TRBD1 agrees at 7 bases. Trimming cost V 4 bases and J 0 bases; bases outside gene matches: 0. This CDR3 has 14 amino acids. Germline CDR1 and CDR2: LGHDT and YNNKEL (reference sequence). The CDR3 here is CASSRDSSGNTIYF. DNA for the CDR3: TGTGCCAGCAGCCGGGACAGCTCTGGAAACACCATATATTTT.

This chain links TRBV27 with TRBJ2-2, with D perhaps matching TRBD2 (6 bases). This CDR3 is built from 16 residues. Germline V CDR1 and CDR2: MNHEY, SMNVEV (reference sequence). V was clipped by 4 bases and J by 3 bases, with 15 bases between them. CDR3: CASSSPAGFDTGELFF. The CDR3 nucleotides read TGTGCCAGCAGTTCTCCTGCGGGGTTTGACACCGGGGAGCTGTTTTTT.

This clone was observed once. The CDR3 protein is CATSGLPRGSGELFF. CDR3 coding DNA: TGTGCCACCAGTGGCCTCCCCAGGGGCAGCGGGGAGCTGTTTTTT. The chain joins TRBV24-1 to TRBJ2-2; maybe TRBD1 (6 bases). The V gene lost 5 bases and the J gene lost 7 bases, with 16 bases spanning the gap. Looked up from germline, CDR1 is KGHDR and CDR2 is SFDVKD. The CDR3 loop spans 15 amino acids.

The chain has TRBV11-3 and TRBJ1-1; 7 bases line up with TRBD1. Trimming removed 5 bases from V and 3 bases from J; junction bases left unmatched: 3. CDR3 length: 13 residues. In germline, CDR1 is SGHNT, CDR2 YENEEA. This chain's CDR3 is CASSRDRDTEAFF. The CDR3 nucleotides are TGTGCCAGCAGCCGCGACAGGGACACTGAAGCTTTCTTT.

This clone showed up just a few times. The gene calls are TRBV6-2 or TRBV6-3 and TRBJ1-1; D perhaps matches TRBD1 (6 bases). From germline, CDR1 is MNHEY and CDR2 SVGEGT. The ends were cut back, 5 bases at V and 3 bases at J, with 10 bases in the middle. The CDR3 has 13 amino acids. The CDR3 DNA sequence: TGTGCCAGCAGTACAGGGTTGGACACTGAAGCTTTCTTT. Translation gives CASSTGLDTEAFF.

V and J are TRBV28 and TRBJ1-2, with D possibly TRBD1 on 6 matching bases. V lost 5 bases and J lost 6, with 10 bases in between. In germline, CDR1 is MDHEN, CDR2 SYDVKM. The CDR3 has 12 amino acids. CDR3 region: CASSVQGDGYTF. CDR3 DNA sequence: TGTGCCAGCAGTGTACAGGGTGATGGCTACACCTTC.

This clone has only one observation. The chain recombines TRBV19 with TRBJ1-1, with TRBD1 matching over 8 bases. From germline, CDR1 is LNHDA and CDR2 SQIVND (reference sequence). The CDR3 loop spans 20 amino acids. V shed 4 bases and J 0 bases; nucleotides not matched to a gene: 19. Here the CDR3 reads CASSRLRSSGGSKMNTEAFF. The CDR3 nucleotides read TGTGCCAGTAGTAGACTCAGATCCTCAGGGGGCTCGAAGATGAACACTGAAGCTTTCTTT.

The chain uses TRBV2 and TRBJ2-1; the D is unclear. V lost 1 base and J 8 bases, leaving 12 bases between the germline ends. The germline V gene has CDR1 SNHLY and CDR2 FYNNEI. This CDR3 comprises 14 residues. The CDR3 sequence: CASSEGSLRYEQFF. The DNA for the CDR3 is TGTGCCAGCAGTGAAGGGAGCCTCAGATATGAGCAGTTCTTC.

This sequence joins TRBV7-9 and TRBJ1-1; 7 bases line up with TRBD1. Losses at the gene ends were 6 bases for V and 7 bases for J; bases not matched to a gene: 11. The length of the CDR3 is 14 residues. Germline-derived CDR1 and CDR2 are SEHNR and FQNEAQ (reference sequence). CDR3 residues: CASSFKGAQLEAFF. The CDR3 DNA sequence: TGTGCCAGCAGTTTTAAGGGGGCCCAACTTGAAGCTTTCTTT.

The chain links TRBV9 to TRBJ2-1, with 12 positions matching TRBD2. In germline, CDR1 is SGDLS, CDR2 YYNGEE. V shed 4 bases and J 6 bases; nucleotides not matched to a gene: 5. The CDR3 spans 15 residues. The CDR3 protein is CASSLPTSGGNEQFF. In DNA, the CDR3 is TGTGCCAGCAGCCTCCCGACTAGCGGGGGCAATGAGCAGTTCTTC. The full variable domain, rest sourced from reference TRBV9 and TRBJ2-1, is DSGVTQTPKHLITATGQRVTLRCSPRSGDLSVYWYQQSLDQGLQFLIQYYNGEERAKGNILERFSAQQFPDLHSELNLSSLELGDSALYFCASSLPTSGGNEQFFGPGTRLTVL.

V and J are TRBV12-3 or TRBV12-4 and TRBJ1-2, with TRBD1 matching 8 bases. The CDR3 contains 12 residues. Trimming at V came to 5 bases and at J to 7 bases, leaving 3 bases not matched to a gene. The CDR3 region has the DNA TGTGCCAGCAGTGCGACAGGGGTTGGCTACACCTTC. Protein: CASSATGVGYTF.

This chain connects TRBV12-3 or TRBV12-4 to TRBJ2-7; TRBD1 might be the D (6 bases). Trimming removed 3 bases at V and 2 bases at J, with 8 bases between. There are 13 residues in the CDR3. CDR3 DNA: TGTGCCAGCAGTTTGACAGGTACCTACGAGCAGTACTTC. Translating gives CASSLTGTYEQYF.

The chain employs TRBV2 and TRBJ1-6; 7 bases map to TRBD1. The length of the CDR3 is 15 residues. CDR1 SNHLY and CDR2 FYNNEI come from the germline V gene. V lost 9 bases to trimming and J lost 5 bases; unmatched junction nucleotides: 10. The CDR3 sequence is CARHKYRGDNSPLHF. CDR3 DNA sequence: TGTGCCAGACATAAATACAGGGGAGATAATTCACCCCTCCACTTT. Filled out from reference TRBV2 and TRBJ1-6, the complete variable domain reads EPEVTQTPSHQVTQMGQEVILRCVPISNHLYFYWYRQILGQKVEFLVSFYNNEISEKSEIFDDQFSVERPDGSNFTLKIRSTKLEDSAMYFCARHKYRGDNSPLHFGNGTRLTVT.

There are a few counts of this clone. V is TRBV30 and J is TRBJ1-5; D is uncertain. The CDR3 length is 14 residues. Germline assignment: CDR1 GTSNPN and CDR2 SVGIG (reference sequence). Trimming stripped 1 base from V and 4 bases from J, with 11 bases between. DNA of the CDR3: TGTGCCTGGAGTGGGTCCCTAACTAATCAGCCCCAGCATTTT. This encodes CAWSGSLTNQPQHF.

The genes are TRBV10-3 and TRBJ2-5, with a possible D match to TRBD2 (7 bases). The length of the CDR3 is 15 residues. The V gene's germline CDR1 is ENHRY and CDR2 SYGVKD. With 8 bases removed from V and 2 bases from J, the gap between germline ends came to 18 bases. CDR3 DNA sequence: TGTGCCATCCGGGGGGCTAGCTTAGGGCAAGAGACCCAGTACTTC. Translation: CAIRGASLGQETQYF.